A selection of T cell receptor beta chains follows, all from one sample in a study of molecular identifiers for immune sequencing clone quantification. TCRdb re-derived calls from the PCR reads in MiXCR, one entry per CDR3 protein. The top ten hold approximately 9.8% of the sample, which has around 94,000 distinct CDR3 sequences, about 35% seen once. Sequencing was done on a sample of naive CD8+ T cells from blood, with Jurkat cell RNA spiked in. The receptor source for this set is a human donor in good health. Some libraries in this study had Jurkat cell RNA spiked in. Each CDR3 is given with its conserved first and last residue. D genes are given only for firm matches. Only some rows state a clone size, as once, few, many or a class for expanded clones.

J | V | size | D | CDR3 | DNA
TRBJ2-3 | TRBV19 | - | - | CASSRLLSSTDTQYF | TGTGCCAGTAGTCGGCTTCTATCTAGCACAGATACGCAGTATTTT
TRBJ2-7 | TRBV5-4 | once | - | CACSLGTGEQYF | TGTGCCTGCAGCTTGGGTACGGGGGAGCAGTACTTC
TRBJ1-2 | TRBV6-6 | - | - | CASSYCQGSYGYTF | TGTGCCAGCAGTTACTGCCAGGGATCCTATGGCTACACCTTC
TRBJ2-3 | TRBV4-1 | once | TRBD2 | CASSQEVLAGVPDTQNF | TGCGCCAGCAGCCAAGAGGTACTAGCGGGAGTCCCAGATACGCAGAATTTT
TRBJ2-2 | TRBV28 | - | TRBD1 | CASSRDRGTGELFF | TGTGCCAGCAGTCGGGACAGGGGCACCGGGGAGCTGTTTTTT
TRBJ2-7 | TRBV2 | few | TRBD2 | CASSVYGGADEQYF | TGTGCCAGCAGTGTTTACGGGGGGGCCGACGAGCAGTACTTC
TRBJ1-4 | TRBV7-8 | few | - | CASSLVQGANEKLFF | TGTGCCAGCAGCTTGGTGCAGGGTGCTAATGAAAAACTGTTTTTT
TRBJ2-5 | TRBV6-5 | - | - | CASSYSISKGTIETQYF | TGTGCCAGCAGTTACTCAATTTCCAAGGGGACGATAGAGACCCAGTACTTC
TRBJ2-3 | TRBV21-1 | - | - | CASSLRPRGATDTQYF | TGTGCCAGCAGTCTGCGCCCCAGGGGCGCGACAGATACGCAGTATTTT
TRBJ2-7 | TRBV29-1 | few | TRBD2 | CSVVALAGAYEQYF | TGCAGCGTCGTCGCACTAGCGGGGGCCTACGAGCAGTACTTC
TRBJ1-2 | TRBV12-3/TRBV12-4 | many | - | CASSFSYGYTF | TGTGCCAGCAGTTTTTCCTATGGCTACACCTTC
TRBJ2-1 | TRBV5-6 | many | - | CASSLVGGGYNEQFF | TGTGCCAGCAGCTTGGTGGGAGGGGGCTACAATGAGCAGTTCTTC
TRBJ2-5 | TRBV6-4 | few | TRBD2 | CASSDWQLCGRQETQYF | TGTGCCAGCAGTGACTGGCAGCTTTGCGGGAGGCAAGAGACCCAGTACTTC
TRBJ2-3 | TRBV6-6 | - | - | CASRYPEKLGYTDTQYF | TGTGCCAGCAGGTACCCCGAGAAGCTAGGGTACACAGATACGCAGTATTTT
TRBJ2-1 | TRBV6-5 | - | - | CASSGPGNSYNEQFF | TGTGCCAGCAGCGGACCGGGGAACTCCTACAATGAGCAGTTCTTC
TRBJ2-7 | TRBV29-1 | many | - | CSVEDQASYEQYF | TGCAGCGTTGAGGATCAAGCCTCCTACGAGCAGTACTTC
TRBJ2-7 | TRBV5-8 | few | TRBD1 | CASSPGQGANEQYF | TGTGCCAGCAGCCCGGGACAGGGGGCCAACGAGCAGTACTTC